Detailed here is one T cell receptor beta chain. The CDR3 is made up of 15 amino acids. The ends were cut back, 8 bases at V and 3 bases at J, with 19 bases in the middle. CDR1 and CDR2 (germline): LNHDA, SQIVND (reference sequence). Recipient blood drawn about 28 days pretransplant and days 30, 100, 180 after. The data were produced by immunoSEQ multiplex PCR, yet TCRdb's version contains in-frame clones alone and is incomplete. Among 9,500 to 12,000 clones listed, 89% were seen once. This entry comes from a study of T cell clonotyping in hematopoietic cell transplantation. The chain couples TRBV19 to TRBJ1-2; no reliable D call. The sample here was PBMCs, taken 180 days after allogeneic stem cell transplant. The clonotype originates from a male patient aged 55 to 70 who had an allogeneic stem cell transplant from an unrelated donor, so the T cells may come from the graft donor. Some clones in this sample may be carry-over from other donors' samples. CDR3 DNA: TGTGCCAGTCGGAGCAGCCTTACCGCCTACTATGGCTACACCTTC. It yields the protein CASRSSLTAYYGYTF.